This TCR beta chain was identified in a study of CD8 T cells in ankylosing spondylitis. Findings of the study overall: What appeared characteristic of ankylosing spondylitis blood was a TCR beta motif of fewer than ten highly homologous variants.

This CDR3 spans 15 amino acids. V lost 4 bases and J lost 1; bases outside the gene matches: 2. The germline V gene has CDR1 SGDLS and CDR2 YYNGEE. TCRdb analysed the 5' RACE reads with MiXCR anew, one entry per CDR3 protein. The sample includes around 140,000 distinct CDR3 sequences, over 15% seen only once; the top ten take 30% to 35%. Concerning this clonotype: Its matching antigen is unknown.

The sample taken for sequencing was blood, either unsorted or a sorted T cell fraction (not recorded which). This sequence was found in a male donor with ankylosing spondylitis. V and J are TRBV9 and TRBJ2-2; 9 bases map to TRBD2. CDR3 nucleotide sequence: TGTGCCAGCAGCTTTAGCGGGAGGAACACCGGGGAGCTGTTTTTT. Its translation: CASSFSGRNTGELFF.